Presented here are 7 T cell receptor beta chains from one specimen sequenced in a study of T cells after posttransplantation cyclophosphamide. TCRdb's table, derived via immunoSEQ multiplex PCR, lists solely in-frame clones and lacks some. The sample includes some 20,000 clones, approximately 69% of them seen just once. Busulfan-fludarabine conditioning, marrow transplant, and cyclophosphamide on days +3 and +4 were administered. The sequences come from PBMCs, collected after an allogeneic stem cell transplant with post-transplant cyclophosphamide. These receptors were obtained from a male patient in his 30s who received an allogeneic stem cell transplant from a related donor, was CMV-positive, and had acute GVHD only. A share of the T cells may be of graft donor origin.

The chain combines TRBV5-1 with TRBJ2-4; no definite D call. The CDR3 length is 14 residues. V was trimmed by 4 bases and J by 2 bases, leaving 10 bases between them. Germline values: CDR1 SGHRS, CDR2 YFSETQ. The CDR3: CASSPSSSKNIQYF. In DNA form, the CDR3 reads TGCGCCAGCAGCCCCAGTTCCTCCAAAAACATTCAGTACTTC.

V is TRBV19 and J is TRBJ2-3; 7 bases line up with TRBD2. Per germline, CDR1 LNHDA and CDR2 SQIVND (reference sequence). V lost 6 bases to trimming and J lost 5 bases; unmatched junction nucleotides: 8. This CDR3 has 14 residues. In nucleotides, the CDR3 is TGTGCCAGTAGACCCGGGACGGGGGGAGATACGCAGTATTTT. Protein sequence: CASRPGTGGDTQYF.

The V call is TRBV9, the J call TRBJ2-1, with 9 bases lining up with TRBD1. The V segment lost 2 bases and the J segment 4 bases; nucleotides outside the gene matches: 7. In germline, CDR1 is SGDLS, CDR2 YYNGEE. CDR3 length equals 16 residues. The CDR3, as DNA: TGTGCCAGCAGCGTCGGACAGGGGATCGCATACAATGAGCAGTTCTTC. Translating it yields CASSVGQGIAYNEQFF.

The chain has TRBV10-2 and TRBJ2-7, with D possibly matching TRBD2 (5 bases). Between the trimmed V and J ends, which lost 9 bases and 7 bases, there was a span of 22 bases. The CDR3 sequence is 14 residues long. CDR1 and CDR2 (germline): WSHSY, SAAADI. The CDR3 is CASLTGLGEGEQYF. The DNA for the CDR3 is TGCGCCAGTCTGACTGGGTTGGGCGAGGGAGAGCAGTACTTC.

The chain links TRBV18 to TRBJ1-3; TRBD1 is a possible D gene (6 bases). CDR3 length: 14 amino acids. Germline loops: CDR1 KGHSH, CDR2 LQKENI. Trimming cost V 6 bases and J 14 bases, with 23 bases left between them. CDR3 nucleotides: TGTGCCAGCTCGTCCAACCGGGACACCGGAACGCTATATTTT. This translates into CASSSNRDTGTLYF.

A single count supports this clone. This chain uses TRBV4-2 with TRBJ2-7, with D hard to call. Trimming pared 1 base from V and 4 bases from J, leaving 5 bases between. The CDR3 extends over 12 amino acids. The germline V gene has CDR1 LGHNA and CDR2 YNFKEQ. CDR3 nucleotide sequence: TGTGCCAGCAGCCAAGGTAGATACGAGCAGTACTTC. Protein: CASSQGRYEQYF.

The CDR3 sequence is CASSLVGGQGNGYTF. CDR3 sequence (DNA): TGTGCCAGCAGCTTAGTAGGGGGACAGGGGAATGGCTACACCTTC. The gene calls are TRBV7-9 and TRBJ1-2; 10 bases fit TRBD1. V shed 1 base and J 6 bases; nucleotides not matched to a gene: 5. The CDR3 totals 15 residues. CDR1 is SEHNR and CDR2 is FQNEAQ in the germline V gene (reference sequence). Full variable domain (remainder filled in from reference TRBV7-9 and TRBJ1-2): DTGVSQNPRHKITKRGQNVTFRCDPISEHNRLYWYRQTLGQGPEFLTYFQNEAQLEKSRLLSDRFSAERPKGSFSTLEIQRTEQGDSAMYLCASSLVGGQGNGYTFGSGTRLTVV.